This is a list of T cell receptor beta chains from one sample in a study of cytomegalovirus exposure and HLA in healthy donors. Produced via immunoSEQ multiplex PCR; TCRdb's table is partial and in-frame only. The sample includes 160,000 or so clones, around 76% of them seen just once. What was sequenced was PBMCs. The receptors come from a man aged 60 to 69 in good health and CMV-seronegative. CDR3s include the opening cysteine and the closing phenylalanine or tryptophan. Each record gives: J gene, V gene, D gene, CDR3 protein. A D gene is named only where the DNA matches it firmly.

>TRBJ1-2|TRBV7-9|TRBD1
CASSSPDRGYGYTF
>TRBJ2-1|TRBV20-1|.
CSAAESRQFF
>TRBJ1-2|TRBV28|TRBD1
CASSSTGQGYGYTF
>TRBJ1-1|TRBV9|.
CASSDMNTEAFF
>.|TRBV28|TRBD2
CAISMGLEYNEQYF
>TRBJ2-3|TRBV19|TRBD2
CASSIGGLAGTQYF
>TRBJ2-5|TRBV19|.
CASSTGLQETQYF
>TRBJ2-3|TRBV30|TRBD2
CAWKGLAMNTQYF
>TRBJ2-7|TRBV21-1|.
CASGDRGHNEQYF
>TRBJ2-3|TRBV28|.
CASSFGGSTHADTQYF
>TRBJ2-2|TRBV29-1|.
CSVDETGTGELFF
>TRBJ2-3|TRBV18|.
CASSPPRGTSGSDTQYF
>TRBJ2-7|TRBV19|.
CASRAQGSYEQYF
>TRBJ2-5|TRBV6-1|TRBD2
CASTLLAGSQETQYF
>TRBJ2-1|TRBV27|TRBD2
CATRAGSSYNEQFF
>TRBJ1-5|TRBV6-1|.
CASSTRAGPNQPQHF
>TRBJ2-1|TRBV18|.
CASSPEANEQFF
>TRBJ2-7|TRBV5-1|.
CASSLAWQDSPHSYEQYF
>TRBJ2-6|TRBV7-3|TRBD1
CASRAPTGAAGANVLTF
>TRBJ1-3|TRBV7-9|.
CASSLIRGSGNTIYF
>TRBJ2-5|TRBV9|TRBD2
CASGIGLAGVQETQYF
>TRBJ2-1|TRBV7-2|.
CASSLIAHGGNEQFF
>TRBJ1-2|TRBV29-1|.
CSVEDRIYYGYTF
>TRBJ2-2|TRBV27|.
CASSATSAGTGELFF
>TRBJ2-5|TRBV6-5|.
CASSYPLQETQYF
>TRBJ2-1|TRBV4-2|TRBD1
CASSQNRGPYNEQFF
>TRBJ2-5|TRBV5-1|TRBD2
CASSLGQRTSEETQYF
>TRBJ2-1|TRBV25-1|TRBD1
CASSPQGVSSYNEQFF
>TRBJ1-5|TRBV7-8|.
CASSLVRGYVQPQHF
>TRBJ2-7|TRBV9|TRBD1
CASSVAPGQGYEQYF
>TRBJ2-7|TRBV4-2|TRBD2
CASSQGGGADEQYF